The TCR beta chain under discussion was sequenced for a study of T cells after yellow fever vaccination. Findings of the study overall: Shared CD4/CD8 clonotypes were a small share, likely from convergent recombination.

On this clonotype: Its antigen is still unknown.

The study made its TCR cDNA through 5'RACE template switching. That step introduced a universal primer site along with UMIs. TCRdb called the 5' RACE reads again in MiXCR, with one record for every CDR3 protein. The sample lists a few hundred thousand distinct CDR3 sequences, 17% seen once, with around 16% in the top ten. Germline CDR1 is SGHVS and CDR2 is FNYEAQ. The J segment lost 9 bases and the V segment lost 5 bases, leaving 7 bases of the junction unmatched. The CDR3 totals 13 residues. This chain connects TRBV7-6 to TRBJ2-1, with 7 bases fitting TRBD1. The sequence was obtained from a man aged 18-30 years who received the YFV17D yellow fever vaccine. Sequenced material: PBMCs, taken 4 to 5 days after the first yellow fever vaccination. The CDR3 loop reads CASSPWDSAEQFF. The CDR3 nucleotides are TGTGCCAGCAGCCCCTGGGACAGTGCTGAGCAGTTCTTC.